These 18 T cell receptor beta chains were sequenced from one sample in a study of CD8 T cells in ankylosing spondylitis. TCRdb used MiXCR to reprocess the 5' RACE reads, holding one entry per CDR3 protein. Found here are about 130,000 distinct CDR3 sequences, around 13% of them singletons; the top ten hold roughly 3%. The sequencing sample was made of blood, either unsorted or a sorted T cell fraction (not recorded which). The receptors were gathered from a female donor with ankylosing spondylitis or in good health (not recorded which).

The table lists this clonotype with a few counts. CDR3 DNA: TGCGCCAGCAGCTTCCCAACTAGCGGGGTTAGCACAGATACGCAGTATTTT. It codes for CASSFPTSGVSTDTQYF. The chain combines TRBV5-1 with TRBJ2-3; 10 nucleotides agree with TRBD2. V lost 2 bases and J lost 0; bases outside the gene matches: 6. CDR1 and CDR2 from the germline V gene are SGHRS and YFSETQ. The CDR3 is 17 amino acids.

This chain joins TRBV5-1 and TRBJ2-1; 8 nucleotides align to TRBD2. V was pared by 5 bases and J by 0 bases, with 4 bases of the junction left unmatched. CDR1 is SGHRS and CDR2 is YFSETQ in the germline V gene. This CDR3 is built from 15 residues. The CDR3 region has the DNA TGCGCCAGCAGGGACGGGGGGGGCTCCTACAATGAGCAGTTCTTC. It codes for CASRDGGGSYNEQFF.

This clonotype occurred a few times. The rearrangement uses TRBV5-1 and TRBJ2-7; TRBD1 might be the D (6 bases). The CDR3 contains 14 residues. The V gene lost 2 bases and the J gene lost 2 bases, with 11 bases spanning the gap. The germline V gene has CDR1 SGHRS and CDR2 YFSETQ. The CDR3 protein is CASSFLGAAYEQYF. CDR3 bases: TGCGCCAGCAGCTTTTTGGGGGCGGCCTACGAGCAGTACTTC.

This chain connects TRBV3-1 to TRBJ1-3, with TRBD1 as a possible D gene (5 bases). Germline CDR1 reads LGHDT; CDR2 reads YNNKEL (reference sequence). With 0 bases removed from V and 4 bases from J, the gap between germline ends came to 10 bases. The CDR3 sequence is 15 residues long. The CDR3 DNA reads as TGTGCCAGCAGCCAAGATAATGGGGCCGGAAACACCATATATTTT. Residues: CASSQDNGAGNTIYF.

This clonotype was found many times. CDR3 bases: TGCAGTGCTAAACGGGAGGGCCTCTACGAGCAGTACTTC. Protein: CSAKREGLYEQYF. The chain employs TRBV20-1 and TRBJ2-7; TRBD2 matches 8 bases. Germline V gives CDR1 DFQATT, CDR2 SNEGSKA (reference sequence). J was trimmed by 3 bases and V by 4 bases; bases with no gene match: 5. The CDR3 totals 13 residues.

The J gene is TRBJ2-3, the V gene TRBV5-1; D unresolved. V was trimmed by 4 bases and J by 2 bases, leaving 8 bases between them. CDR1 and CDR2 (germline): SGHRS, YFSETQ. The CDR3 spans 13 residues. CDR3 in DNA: TGCGCCAGCAGCCCGGCCAACACAGATACGCAGTATTTT. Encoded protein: CASSPANTDTQYF.

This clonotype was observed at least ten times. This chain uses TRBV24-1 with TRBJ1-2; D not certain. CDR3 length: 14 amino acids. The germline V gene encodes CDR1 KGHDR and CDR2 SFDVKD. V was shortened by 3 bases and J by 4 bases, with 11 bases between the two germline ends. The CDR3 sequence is CATSDPTRSYGYTF. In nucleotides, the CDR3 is TGTGCCACCAGTGATCCGACACGCAGCTATGGCTACACCTTC.

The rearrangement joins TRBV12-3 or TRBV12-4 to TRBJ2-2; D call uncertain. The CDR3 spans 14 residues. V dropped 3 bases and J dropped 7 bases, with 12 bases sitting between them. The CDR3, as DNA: TGTGCCAGCAGTTTCGGCCTACCCTACGGGGAGCTGTTTTTT. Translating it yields CASSFGLPYGELFF.

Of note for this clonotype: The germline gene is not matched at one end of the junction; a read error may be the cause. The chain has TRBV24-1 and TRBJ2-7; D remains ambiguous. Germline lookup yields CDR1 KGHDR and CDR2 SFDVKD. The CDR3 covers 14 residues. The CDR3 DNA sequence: TGTGCCACCGGGTCGGCAGATAGCTCCTACGACCAGTACTTC. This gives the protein CATGSADSSYDQYF.

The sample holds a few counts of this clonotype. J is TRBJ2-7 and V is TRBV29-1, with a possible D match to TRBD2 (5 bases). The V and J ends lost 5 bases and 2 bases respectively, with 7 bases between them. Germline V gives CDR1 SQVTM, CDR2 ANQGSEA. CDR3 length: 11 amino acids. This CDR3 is CSVRGTYEQYF. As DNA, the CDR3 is TGCAGCGTTAGAGGGACCTACGAGCAGTACTTC.

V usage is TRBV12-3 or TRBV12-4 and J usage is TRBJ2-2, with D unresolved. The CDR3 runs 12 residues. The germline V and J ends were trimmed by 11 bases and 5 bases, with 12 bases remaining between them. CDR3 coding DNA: TGTGCCTCAAGGCCTCCGACCGGGGAGCTGTTTTTT. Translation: CASRPPTGELFF.

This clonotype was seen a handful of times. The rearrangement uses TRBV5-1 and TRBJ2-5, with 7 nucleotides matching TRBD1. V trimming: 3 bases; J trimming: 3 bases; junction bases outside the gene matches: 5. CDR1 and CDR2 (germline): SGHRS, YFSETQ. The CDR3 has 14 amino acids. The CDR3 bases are TGCGCCAGCAGCTCCGGGACAGCCGAAGAGACCCAGTACTTC. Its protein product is CASSSGTAEETQYF.

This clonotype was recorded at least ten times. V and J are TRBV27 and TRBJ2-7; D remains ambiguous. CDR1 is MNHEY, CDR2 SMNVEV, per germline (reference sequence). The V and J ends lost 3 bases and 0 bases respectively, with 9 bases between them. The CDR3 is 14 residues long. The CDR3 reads CASSLAASSYEQYF. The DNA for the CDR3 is TGTGCCAGCAGTTTGGCGGCGAGCTCCTACGAGCAGTACTTC.

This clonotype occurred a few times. CDR3 nucleotides: TGTGCCAGCAGTTTGGGGACAAACAGAGAAGCTTTCTTT. Translating gives CASSLGTNREAFF. J is TRBJ1-1 and V is TRBV12-3 or TRBV12-4; possible D gene TRBD1, 6 bases. V shed 3 bases and J shed 8 bases, with 13 bases lying between them. The CDR3 sequence is 13 residues long.

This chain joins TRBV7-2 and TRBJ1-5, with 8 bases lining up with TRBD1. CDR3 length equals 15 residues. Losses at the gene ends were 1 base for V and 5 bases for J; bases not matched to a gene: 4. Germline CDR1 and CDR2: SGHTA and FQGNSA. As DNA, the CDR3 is TGTGCCAGCAGCTTAGGACAGGGGTTGTATCAGCCCCAGCATTTT. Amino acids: CASSLGQGLYQPQHF.

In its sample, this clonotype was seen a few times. In DNA form, the CDR3 reads TGCAGTGCTAGAGGTGGGACAGGGTTTAATCAGCCCCAGCATTTT. It is translated as CSARGGTGFNQPQHF. This sequence joins TRBV20-1 and TRBJ1-5; the match to TRBD1 covers 9 bases. The ends lost 1 base at V and 4 bases at J; junction bases unmatched: 5. Germline CDR1 DFQATT, CDR2 SNEGSKA (reference sequence). This CDR3 comprises 15 residues.

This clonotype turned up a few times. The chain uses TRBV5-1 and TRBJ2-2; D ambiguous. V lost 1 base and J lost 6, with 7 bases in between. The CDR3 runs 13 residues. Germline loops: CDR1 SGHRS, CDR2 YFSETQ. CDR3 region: CASSLTSSGELFF. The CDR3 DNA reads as TGCGCCAGCAGCTTGACGTCCTCCGGGGAGCTGTTTTTT.

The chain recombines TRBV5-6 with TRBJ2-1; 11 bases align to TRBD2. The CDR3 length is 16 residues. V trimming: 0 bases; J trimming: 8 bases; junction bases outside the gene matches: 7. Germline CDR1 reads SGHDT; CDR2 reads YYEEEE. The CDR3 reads CASSLDTSGSRYEQFF. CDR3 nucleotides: TGTGCCAGCAGCTTGGACACTAGCGGGAGTCGGTATGAGCAGTTCTTC.